This paragraph reports one TCR beta chain. Its antigen has not been determined. Its ends do not fully match the called genes, so a read error is possible. To prepare the library, the immunoSEQ multiplex PCR assay was applied. For the multiplex PCR, a mixture combining 60 forward primers for TCR Vbeta segments and 13 reverse primers for TCR Jbeta segments was used. Amplification of the CDR3 region of rearranged TCR beta genes was performed with a multiplex PCR assay on genomic DNA. The Illumina HiSeq System was used to sequence the amplified TCR beta libraries as 87-base-pair reads. On the study's bioinformatics: In a later analysis, about 80 million unique TCR beta chains were counted across the approximately 670 repertoires, and roughly 11 million of these chains were shared by at least two donors. A nearest-neighbor algorithm error-corrected the raw reads and collapsed the reads into unique sequences, merging closely related sequences to remove PCR and sequencing errors. V, D and J gene segments were assigned by aligning CDR3 sequences to IMGT reference sequences. For a sequence to be retained, a match of at least six nucleotides to both a V gene segment and a J gene segment was required. Rearrangements were classified as productive when the CDR3 lacked stop codons and remained in frame with V and J, and all other rearrangements were classified as non-productive. Following IMGT convention, CDR3 was defined as the stretch from the second conserved V-encoded cysteine up to the conserved J-encoded phenylalanine. The earlier analysis of about 640 of the donors excluded any sequence lacking an unambiguous match to a single V gene segment. An earlier analysis of 450 to 650 of the donors called V segments functional above 56.7% productive rearrangements and segregating when the between-donor standard deviation exceeded 5%. To diagnose cytomegalovirus status from the catalog of TCR beta chain sequences, a statistical classification framework was built. In a later analysis, V and J genes were assigned by comparing TCR nucleotide sequences against IMGT/GENE-DB human TR gene sequences. A later analysis assigned CDR3 sequences and most-parsimonious VDJ recombination scenarios with the TCRdist pipeline. In a later analysis, every TCR beta chain was defined by the combination of its CDR3 amino acid sequence and its V-gene family, and reads without a unique V-gene family were dropped. As a way to deal with suspected cross-contamination and a sequencing artifact, a later analysis dropped over 550 nucleotide sequences that were highly shared and had low generation probability. In a later analysis, a clonal expansion index for each public chain was calculated from normalized within-repertoire ranks of inferred template counts. Generation probabilities in a later analysis came from a VDJ recombination model fitted to out-of-frame rearrangements, and those results were checked against IGoR. Hypergeometric tests were used in a later analysis to score TCR-TCR, TCR-HLA and TCR-CMV co-occurrence, with a repertoire-size bias correction applied to the TCR pairs. To estimate false discovery rates, a later analysis permuted the HLA or CMV assignments 20 times. In a later analysis, co-occurring TCRs were grouped with DBSCAN, and TCRdist sequence similarity was added when clustering was performed within HLA-allele-positive subsets. For co-occurrence clustering, repertoires with fewer than 30,000 or more than 120,000 public chains were excluded, along with 5 or 6 repertoires with anomalous nucleotide sharing. Held by TCRdb, this immuneACCESS table contains in-frame sequences only and omits some clones. Under half of the omission traces to an unresolved V gene where checked; the cause of the rest is unknown. V and J calls and clone size come straight from that table; D and trimming were deduced from the DNA. The sample has 75,000 to 100,000 clones on record, approximately 69% of them singletons. About 1.2% of the sample is in the top ten clones.

These data belong to a study of cytomegalovirus exposure and HLA in healthy donors (TCRdb year 2017). Some background on the complete study: An earlier analysis of roughly 610 of the donors reported over 250 Gb of sequence data and approximately 120 million unique TCR beta sequences obtained from about 179 million T cells. Rather than drawing on any new phenotypic data, the later analysis identified candidate immune exposures from TCR beta sequences and the way those sequences occurred across donors. The study used immunosequencing to profile the T cell repertoires of some 600 subjects and linked those repertoires to cytomegalovirus serostatus. A later genetic analysis took genome-wide SNP genotypes for about three fifths of the roughly 670 donors and used that subset as a discovery cohort. HLA typing covered class I and class II loci at four-digit resolution. The genetic ancestry cluster associated with self-reported Caucasian donors included roughly 84% of the approximately 430 genotyped donors. On average, around 200,000 unique TCR beta nucleotide sequences were sequenced per donor among 300 to 500 genotyped donors of the cohort, with around 19% of those sequences being non-productive. The number of typed donors differed by locus: about 620-630 for A, B, C, DRB1 and DQB1; 500 to 550 for DQA1; roughly 600 for DPA1; and some 470 for DPB1. High-throughput TCR immunosequencing, statistical association of individual TCRs with disease status, and machine learning were combined to predict cytomegalovirus infection status. Along with the approximately 700-subject first cohort, a separate validation cohort of around 110 different subjects was used. To study patterns of TCR occurrence, a later analysis re-analyzed previously published TCR beta repertoires from 600 to 750 donors and added high-resolution HLA genotyping. Every discovery cohort repertoire had been produced on one sequencing platform. Because of strong linkage in the cohort, five DR-DQ haplotypes were treated as single units for association and clustering. Roughly 290 gigabases of sequencing data and roughly 80 million unique TCR sequences made up an early release that covered fewer than 650 HLA-typed donors. The aim of the study was to test whether cataloging public T cell receptors could identify signatures of past pathogen exposure. Donor age, sex, ethnicity and CMV serostatus were compiled together with the repertoire data. In an earlier analysis of about 590 of the donors, high-throughput TCR beta sequencing was used to judge whether each TCR beta V gene segment behaved as functional or pseudogenic. Study-level results and caveats: Only TCR beta chains were sequenced in this cohort, and the absence of alpha or paired-chain data limited detectable features. A few of the identified cytomegalovirus-associated TCR beta chains were confirmed in vitro to be specific for cytomegalovirus antigens. Compared with equally common non-associated chains, HLA-associated TCR beta chains in a later analysis were more clonally expanded and had lower generation probabilities. In an earlier analysis of about 540 of the donors, most TCR beta V segments were observed in productive rearrangements about 90% or about 30% of the time, broadly matching IMGT annotations. The authors suggested that the approach could potentially be generalized to other disease states and immunological phenotypes. A later analysis associated 16,951 TCR beta sequences with specific HLA alleles at a false discovery rate of 0.05. A later analysis reported that several top co-occurrence clusters appeared linked to parvovirus B19, influenza, CMV and Epstein-Barr virus. While some public TCRs were present in many individuals, most TCR sequences turned up only very rarely across donors. Roughly uniform sequencing depth across donors was assumed in presence/absence analyses, although this assumption may not hold. In a later analysis, TCR association rates were found to vary across HLA loci, with the most associated TCRs seen for DRB1 alleles and the fewest for HLA-C alleles. In the study, approximately 160 TCR beta chains were listed as associated with cytomegalovirus. For the cohort, immune exposure information was limited to CMV serostatus. Linkage disequilibrium might explain the correlated functional status among segregating V segments, but an unknown experimental factor could not be ruled out. Most CMV-associated TCR beta chains appeared to be HLA-restricted in a later analysis, and the HLA associations seemed to be driven largely by CMV exposure. When HLA alleles, especially DR and DQ, strongly co-occurred, TCR associations were difficult to assign to individual alleles. A further reported finding was that TCR beta sequences accurately predicted the HLA-A and HLA-B alleles for most subjects in the first cohort. In both the original and validation cohorts, the classifier was reported to diagnose cytomegalovirus status with high specificity and sensitivity. A cluster of highly shared sequence variants was judged likely to be a technical artifact of the sequencing pipeline. Some 15 rarely observed V segments, including chromosome 9 orphons, were excluded from the earlier analysis of just under 600 of the donors because counts were too low. HLA typing was unavailable for some donors at each locus, so association tests used only the typed subset. V-gene and J-gene trimming of TCR beta chains was associated with a missense DCLRE1C variant in a later genetic analysis, and the association was replicated in an independent cohort. A later genetic analysis reported fewer N-insertions in productive TCRs among donors in an Asian-associated ancestry cluster than the approximately 700-donor mean.

The cohort consisted of some 730 healthy bone marrow donors. All cohort members were sampled while nominally healthy, although unrecorded immune exposures were likely present. The donor tested CMV seronegative, placing the donor among the 352 seronegative members of the cohort. A peripheral blood sample was provided by each donor, and peripheral blood mononuclear cells were used for TCR beta sequencing. The Qiagen DNeasy Blood Extraction Kit was used to extract genomic DNA from the blood cell samples. Sequenced material: PBMCs. This receptor was taken from a female donor in good health and CMV-seronegative.

The CDR3 amino acid sequence is: CSSQGPGPGKLFF. The bases are TGTTCCAGCCAGGGGCCGGGACCCGGAAAACTGTTTTTT. Recombination joined TRBV7-9 with TRBJ1-4; a weak D assignment points to TRBD1 (6 bases agree). The CDR3 numbers 13 residues from cysteine through phenylalanine. The only DNA kept is the CDR3, 39 bases in frame from the first base. The germline V gene encodes CDR1 SEHNR and CDR2 FQNEAQ (reference sequence).